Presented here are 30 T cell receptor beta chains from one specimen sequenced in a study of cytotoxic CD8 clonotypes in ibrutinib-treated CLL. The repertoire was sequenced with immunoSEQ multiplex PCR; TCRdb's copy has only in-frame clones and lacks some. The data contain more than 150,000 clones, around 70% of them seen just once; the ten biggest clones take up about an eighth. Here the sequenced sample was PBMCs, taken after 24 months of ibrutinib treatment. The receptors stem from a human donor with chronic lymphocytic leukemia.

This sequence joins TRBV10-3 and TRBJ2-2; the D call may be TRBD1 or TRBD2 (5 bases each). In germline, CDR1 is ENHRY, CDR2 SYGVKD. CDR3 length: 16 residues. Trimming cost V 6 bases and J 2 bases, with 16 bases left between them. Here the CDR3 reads CAIRGRREGNTGELFF. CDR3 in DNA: TGTGCCATCAGGGGACGCCGAGAGGGTAACACCGGGGAGCTGTTTTTT.

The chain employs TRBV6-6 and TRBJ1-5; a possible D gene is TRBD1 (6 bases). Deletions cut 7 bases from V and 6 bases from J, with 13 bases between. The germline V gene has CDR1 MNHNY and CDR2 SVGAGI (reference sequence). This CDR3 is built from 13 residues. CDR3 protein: CASKGHSGQPQHF. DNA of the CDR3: TGTGCCAGCAAGGGACACTCGGGTCAGCCCCAGCATTTT.

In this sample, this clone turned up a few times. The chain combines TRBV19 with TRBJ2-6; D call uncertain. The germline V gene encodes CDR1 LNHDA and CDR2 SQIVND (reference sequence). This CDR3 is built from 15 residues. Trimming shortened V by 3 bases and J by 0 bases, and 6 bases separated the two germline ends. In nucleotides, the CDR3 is TGTGCCAGTAGTATCTTCAGCTCTGGGGCCAACGTCCTGACTTTC. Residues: CASSIFSSGANVLTF. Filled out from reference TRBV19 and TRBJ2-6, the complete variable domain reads DGGITQSPKYLFRKEGQNVTLSCEQNLNHDAMYWYRQDPGQGLRLIYYSQIVNDFQKGDIAEGYSVSREKKESFPLTVTSAQKNPTAFYLCASSIFSSGANVLTFGAGSRLTVL.

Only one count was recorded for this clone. The CDR3 reads CASSYSSGGSSYEQYF. Written as DNA, the CDR3 is TGTGCCAGCAGTTACTCGAGTGGGGGTAGCTCCTACGAGCAGTACTTC. V usage is TRBV6-6 and J usage is TRBJ2-7, with D perhaps being TRBD1 or TRBD2 (5 bases each). CDR3 length: 16 amino acids. V was clipped by 0 bases and J by 0 bases, with 12 bases between them. Germline loops: CDR1 MNHNY, CDR2 SVGAGI (reference sequence).

CDR3 residues: CASSPHGTATGELFF. In DNA form, the CDR3 reads TGCGCCAGCAGCCCCCACGGGACAGCCACCGGGGAGCTGTTTTTT. The chain joins TRBV5-1 to TRBJ2-2, with 7 nucleotides matching TRBD1. CDR1 and CDR2 (germline): SGHRS, YFSETQ. The trim removed 4 bases at V and 4 bases at J, leaving 7 bases unmatched. The CDR3 extends over 15 amino acids.

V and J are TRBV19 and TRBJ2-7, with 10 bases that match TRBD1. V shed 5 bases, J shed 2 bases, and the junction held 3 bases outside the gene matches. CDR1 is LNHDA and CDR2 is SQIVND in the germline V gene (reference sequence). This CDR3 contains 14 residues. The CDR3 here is CASSVGQGAYEQYF. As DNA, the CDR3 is TGTGCCAGTAGTGTAGGACAGGGGGCCTACGAGCAGTACTTC.

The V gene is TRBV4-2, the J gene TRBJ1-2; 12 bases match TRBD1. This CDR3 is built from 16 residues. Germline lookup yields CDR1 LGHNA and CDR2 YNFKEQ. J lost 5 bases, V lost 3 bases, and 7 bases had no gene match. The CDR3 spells CASSQPGQGAGYGYTF. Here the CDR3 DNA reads TGTGCCAGCAGCCAGCCGGGACAGGGGGCCGGGTATGGCTACACCTTC.

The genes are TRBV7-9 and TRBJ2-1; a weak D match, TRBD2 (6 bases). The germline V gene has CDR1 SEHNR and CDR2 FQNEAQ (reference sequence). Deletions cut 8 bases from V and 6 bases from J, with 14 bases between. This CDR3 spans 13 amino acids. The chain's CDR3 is CASPGRGINEQFF. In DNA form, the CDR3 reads TGTGCCAGCCCAGGGCGGGGTATCAATGAGCAGTTCTTC. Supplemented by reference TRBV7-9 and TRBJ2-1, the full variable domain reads DTGVSQNPRHKITKRGQNVTFRCDPISEHNRLYWYRQTLGQGPEFLTYFQNEAQLEKSRLLSDRFSAERPKGSFSTLEIQRTEQGDSAMYLCASPGRGINEQFFGPGTRLTVL.

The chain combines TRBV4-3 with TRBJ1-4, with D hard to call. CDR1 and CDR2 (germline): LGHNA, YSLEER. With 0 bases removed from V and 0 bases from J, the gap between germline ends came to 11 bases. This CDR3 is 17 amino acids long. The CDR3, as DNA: TGCGCCAGCAGCCAAGATGTAGTGGGTACAACTAATGAAAAACTGTTTTTT. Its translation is CASSQDVVGTTNEKLFF.

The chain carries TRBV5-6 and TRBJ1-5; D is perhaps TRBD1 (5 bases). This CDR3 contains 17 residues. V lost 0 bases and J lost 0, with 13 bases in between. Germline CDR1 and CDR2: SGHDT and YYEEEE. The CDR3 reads CASSLAGQDNSNQPQHF. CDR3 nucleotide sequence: TGTGCCAGCAGCTTGGCCGGGCAGGACAATAGCAATCAGCCCCAGCATTTT.

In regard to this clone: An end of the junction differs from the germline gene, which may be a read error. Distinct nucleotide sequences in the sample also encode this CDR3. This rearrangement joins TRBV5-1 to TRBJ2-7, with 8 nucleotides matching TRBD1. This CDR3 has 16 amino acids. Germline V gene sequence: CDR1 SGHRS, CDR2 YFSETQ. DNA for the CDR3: TGCGCCAGCAGCTGGGGGACAGGCCGGACTTTGTACGAGCAGTACTTT. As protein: CASSWGTGRTLYEQYF.

The CDR3 DNA follows: TGTGCCAGCAGTGGGCGCTGGGCAGGTGAAAAACTGTTTTTT. It encodes CASSGRWAGEKLFF. The V gene is TRBV2, the J gene TRBJ1-4; D ambiguous. Trimming cost V 4 bases and J 7 bases, with 13 bases left between them. Per germline, CDR1 SNHLY and CDR2 FYNNEI. The CDR3 has 14 residues.

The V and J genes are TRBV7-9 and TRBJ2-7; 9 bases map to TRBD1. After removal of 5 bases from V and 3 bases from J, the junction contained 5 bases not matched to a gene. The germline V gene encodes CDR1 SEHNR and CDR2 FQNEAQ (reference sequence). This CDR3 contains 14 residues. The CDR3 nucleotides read TGTGCCAGCAGCCCCCGGGACAGGGTCTACGAGCAGTACTTC. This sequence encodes CASSPRDRVYEQYF.

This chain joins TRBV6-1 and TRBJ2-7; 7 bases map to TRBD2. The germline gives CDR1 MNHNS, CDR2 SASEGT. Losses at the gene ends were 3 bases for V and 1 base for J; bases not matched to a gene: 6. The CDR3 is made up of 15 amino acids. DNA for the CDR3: TGTGCCAGCAGTGAGTTTAGCGGGCCTTCCTACGAGCAGTACTTC. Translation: CASSEFSGPSYEQYF.

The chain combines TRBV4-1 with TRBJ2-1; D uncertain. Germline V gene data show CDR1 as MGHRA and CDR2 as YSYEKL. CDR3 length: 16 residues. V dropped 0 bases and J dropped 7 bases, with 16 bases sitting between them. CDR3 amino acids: CASSQDGRKRINEQFF. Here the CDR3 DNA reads TGCGCCAGCAGCCAAGATGGAAGGAAACGCATAAATGAGCAGTTCTTC.

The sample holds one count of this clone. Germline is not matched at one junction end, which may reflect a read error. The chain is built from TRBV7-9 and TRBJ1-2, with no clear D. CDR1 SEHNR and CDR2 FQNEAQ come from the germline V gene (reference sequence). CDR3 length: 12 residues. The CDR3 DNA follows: TGTGCCAGCAGTTTAGGCCTCCATGGCTACACCTTC. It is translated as CASSLGLHGYTF.

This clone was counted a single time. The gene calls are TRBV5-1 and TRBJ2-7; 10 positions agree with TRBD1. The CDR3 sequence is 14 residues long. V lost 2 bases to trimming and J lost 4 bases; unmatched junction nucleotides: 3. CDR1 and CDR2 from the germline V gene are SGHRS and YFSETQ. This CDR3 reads CASSFRDRGYEQYF. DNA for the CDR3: TGCGCCAGCAGCTTCCGGGACAGGGGTTACGAGCAGTACTTC. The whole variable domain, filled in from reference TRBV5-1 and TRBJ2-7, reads KAGVTQTPRYLIKTRGQQVTLSCSPISGHRSVSWYQQTPGQGLQFLFEYFSETQRNKGNFPGRFSGRQFSNSRSEMNVSTLELGDSALYLCASSFRDRGYEQYFGPGTRLTVT.

The CDR3 bases are TGTGCCAGCACCGCGGGACTACCTTACGAGCAGTACTTC. Translated, it gives CASTAGLPYEQYF. The rearrangement joins TRBV6-6 to TRBJ2-7; 7 bases align to TRBD2. Germline V lookup: CDR1 MNHNY, CDR2 SVGAGI (reference sequence). This CDR3 has 13 amino acids. The junction had 7 bases not matched to a gene; V was cut back by 7 bases and J by 4 bases.

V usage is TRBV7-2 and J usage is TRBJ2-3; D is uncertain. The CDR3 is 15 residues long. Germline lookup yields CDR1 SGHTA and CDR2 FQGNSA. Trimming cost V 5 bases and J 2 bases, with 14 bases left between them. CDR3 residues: CASSRGYNPTDTQYF. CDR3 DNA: TGTGCCAGCAGCCGTGGGTATAATCCCACAGATACGCAGTATTTT.

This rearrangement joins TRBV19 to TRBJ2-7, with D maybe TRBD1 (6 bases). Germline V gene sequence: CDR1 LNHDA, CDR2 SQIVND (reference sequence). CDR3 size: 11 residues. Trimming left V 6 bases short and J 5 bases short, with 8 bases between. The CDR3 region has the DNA TGTGCCAGTAGCACAGGGAACGAGCAGTACTTC. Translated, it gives CASSTGNEQYF. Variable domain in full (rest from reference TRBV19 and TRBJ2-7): DGGITQSPKYLFRKEGQNVTLSCEQNLNHDAMYWYRQDPGQGLRLIYYSQIVNDFQKGDIAEGYSVSREKKESFPLTVTSAQKNPTAFYLCASSTGNEQYFGPGTRLTVT.

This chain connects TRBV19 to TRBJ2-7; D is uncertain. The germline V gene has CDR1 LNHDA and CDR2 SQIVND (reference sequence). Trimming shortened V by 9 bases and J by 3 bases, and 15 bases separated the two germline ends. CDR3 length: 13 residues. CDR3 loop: CASSALKHYEQYF. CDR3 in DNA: TGTGCCAGCTCAGCCTTGAAGCACTACGAGCAGTACTTC. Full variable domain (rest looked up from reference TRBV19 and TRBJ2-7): DGGITQSPKYLFRKEGQNVTLSCEQNLNHDAMYWYRQDPGQGLRLIYYSQIVNDFQKGDIAEGYSVSREKKESFPLTVTSAQKNPTAFYLCASSALKHYEQYFGPGTRLTVT.

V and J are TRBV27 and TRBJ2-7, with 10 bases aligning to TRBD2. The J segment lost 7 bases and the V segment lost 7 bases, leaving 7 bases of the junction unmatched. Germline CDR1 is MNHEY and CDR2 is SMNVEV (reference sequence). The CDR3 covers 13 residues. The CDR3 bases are TGTGCCAGCAAGCTAGCGGGAGTCGGAGAGCAGTACTTC. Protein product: CASKLAGVGEQYF.

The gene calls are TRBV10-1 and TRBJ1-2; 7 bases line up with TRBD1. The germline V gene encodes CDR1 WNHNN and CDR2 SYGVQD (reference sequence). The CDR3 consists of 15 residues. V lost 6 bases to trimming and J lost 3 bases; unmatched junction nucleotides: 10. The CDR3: CASRVDRSKHYGYTF. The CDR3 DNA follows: TGCGCCAGCAGAGTGGACAGGTCCAAACACTATGGCTACACCTTC.

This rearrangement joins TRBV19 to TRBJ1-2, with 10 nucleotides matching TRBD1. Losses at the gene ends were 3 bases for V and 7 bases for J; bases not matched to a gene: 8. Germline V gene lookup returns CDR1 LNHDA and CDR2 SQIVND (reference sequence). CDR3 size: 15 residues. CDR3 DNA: TGTGCCAGTAGTATGGGACAGGGGTCGATCGGTGGCTACACCTTC. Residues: CASSMGQGSIGGYTF.

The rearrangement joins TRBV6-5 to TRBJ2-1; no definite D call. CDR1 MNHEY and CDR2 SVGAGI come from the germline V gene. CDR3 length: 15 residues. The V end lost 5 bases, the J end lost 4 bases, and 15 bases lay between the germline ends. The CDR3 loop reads CASSPDGTLYNEQFF. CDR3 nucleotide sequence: TGTGCCAGCAGTCCAGACGGTACGCTGTACAATGAGCAGTTCTTC.

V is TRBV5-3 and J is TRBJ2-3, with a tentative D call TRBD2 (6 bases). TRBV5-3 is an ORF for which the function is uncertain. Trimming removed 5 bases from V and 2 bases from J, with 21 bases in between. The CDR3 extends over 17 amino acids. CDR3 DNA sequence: TGTGCCAGAAGACCATCTACGGGAGTAGCGATCACAGATACGCAGTATTTT. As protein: CARRPSTGVAITDTQYF.

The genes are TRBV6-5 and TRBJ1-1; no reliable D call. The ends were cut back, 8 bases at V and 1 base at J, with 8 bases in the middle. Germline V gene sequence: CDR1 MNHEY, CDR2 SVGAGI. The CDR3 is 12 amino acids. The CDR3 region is CASGTGNTEAFF. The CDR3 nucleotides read TGTGCCAGCGGAACGGGGAACACTGAAGCTTTCTTT.

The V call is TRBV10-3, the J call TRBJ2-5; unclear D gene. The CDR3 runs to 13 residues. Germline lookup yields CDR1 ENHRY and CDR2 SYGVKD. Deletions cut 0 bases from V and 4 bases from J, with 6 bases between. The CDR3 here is CAISESGRETQYF. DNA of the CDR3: TGTGCCATCAGTGAGTCGGGCAGAGAGACCCAGTACTTC.

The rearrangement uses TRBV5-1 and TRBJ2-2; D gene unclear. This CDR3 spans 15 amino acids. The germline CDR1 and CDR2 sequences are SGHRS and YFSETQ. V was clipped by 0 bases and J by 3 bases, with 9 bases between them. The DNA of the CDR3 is TGCGCCAGCAGCTTGGTTAGTCGGGACACCGGGGAGCTGTTTTTT. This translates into CASSLVSRDTGELFF.

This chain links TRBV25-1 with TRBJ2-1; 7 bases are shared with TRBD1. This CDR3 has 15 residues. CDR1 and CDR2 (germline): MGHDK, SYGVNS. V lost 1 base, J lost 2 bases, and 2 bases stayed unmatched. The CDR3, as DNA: TGTGCCAGCAGTGAATTCGGGACAGCCTACAATGAGCAGTTCTTC. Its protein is CASSEFGTAYNEQFF.